Below, 5 T cell receptor beta chains from the same sample are listed, as sequenced in a study of T cell repertoires in cytomegalovirus infection (dated by TCRdb to the late 2010s). For sequencing, an Illumina HiSeq 1500 was employed. Using fastp trimming at Q25 and MiXCR clonotype assembly, TCRdb reanalyzed the public sequencing data and kept in-frame beta chains. Every CDR3 protein is listed once, alongside the most common genes and DNA of its rows. Recorded for this sample are some 200,000 distinct CDR3 sequences; about a tenth of them occurred a single time. About 4.6% of the sample is held by the ten biggest clonotypes. Sequenced material: PBMCs. These receptor sequences come from a human donor in good health (CMV status not recorded). Some clones in this sample may be carry-over from other donors' samples.

This clonotype was seen ten or more times. The chain couples TRBV23-1 to TRBJ2-4, with a possible D match to TRBD1 (5 bases). TRBV23-1 is recorded as an ORF, its role being uncertain. Between the trimmed V and J ends, which lost 3 bases and 5 bases, there was a span of 20 bases. This CDR3 contains 17 residues. CDR3 sequence reads: CASSHWTKSRVENIQYF. The CDR3 nucleotides are TGCGCCAGCAGTCACTGGACCAAATCCAGGGTCGAAAACATTCAGTACTTC.

This clonotype was counted at least ten times. The chain carries TRBV7-2 and TRBJ1-5; D might be TRBD1 (6 bases). V dropped 4 bases and J dropped 7 bases, with 8 bases sitting between them. This CDR3 has 12 amino acids. CDR1 and CDR2 (germline): SGHTA, FQGNSA. As DNA, the CDR3 is TGTGCCAGCAGCTGGACAGACCAGCCCCAGCATTTT. This translates into CASSWTDQPQHF.

The chain joins TRBV28 to TRBJ1-2; D gene ambiguous. The CDR3 totals 14 residues. The V end lost 6 bases, the J end lost 4 bases, and 15 bases lay between the germline ends. The germline V gene has CDR1 MDHEN and CDR2 SYDVKM. CDR3 nucleotide sequence: TGTGCCAGCAGCTCCCCCCGAGTCATCTATGGCTACACCTTC. Translated: CASSSPRVIYGYTF.

At least ten counts were recorded for this clonotype. The chain has TRBV12-3 or TRBV12-4 and TRBJ2-7; D remains ambiguous. The length of the CDR3 is 13 residues. Deletions cut 6 bases from V and 0 bases from J, with 9 bases between. Here the CDR3 DNA reads TGTGCCAGCAGGGGCGGCCGCTCCTACGAGCAGTACTTC. Amino acids: CASRGGRSYEQYF.

This chain connects TRBV7-6 to TRBJ1-4; no reliable D call. The CDR3 length is 13 residues. Trimming shortened V by 6 bases and J by 5 bases, and 10 bases separated the two germline ends. The germline V gene encodes CDR1 SGHVS and CDR2 FNYEAQ. In DNA, the CDR3 is TGTGCCAGCAGTTATTCGAGAAATGAAAAACTGTTTTTT. Translating gives CASSYSRNEKLFF.